Here is one T cell receptor beta chain with its context. What it binds is not known. The CDR3 has 14 amino acids. The germline V and J ends were trimmed by 2 bases and 1 base, with 8 bases remaining between them. The data belong to a study of CD8 T cells in Susac syndrome. Whole-study findings and limits: CD4+ repertoires of Susac syndrome patients lacked detectable clonal expansion.

TEMRA cells were FACS-enriched and CD8+ and CD4+ T cells negatively isolated. RNA in amounts of about 0.5 to 1 ug was reverse transcribed with random hexamers. Amplification of TCR beta CDR3 by immunoSEQ multiplex PCR spanned 54 Vbeta and 13 Jbeta. TCRdb ran MiXCR on the immunoSEQ multiplex PCR reads and lists one entry per CDR3 protein. Among roughly 190,000 distinct CDR3 sequences, 90% to 97% were seen once, and the ten largest hold approximately 0.1%. J is TRBJ1-1 and V is TRBV12-3 or TRBV12-4; D is perhaps TRBD1 (6 bases). The receptor was derived from a human donor with Susac syndrome. Specimen: CD4+ T cells from PBMCs. The CDR3 nucleotides read TGTGCCAGCAGTTTAACAGGGCGGAACACTGAAGCTTTCTTT. Protein product: CASSLTGRNTEAFF.